A selection of T cell receptor beta chains follows, all from one sample in a study of blood T cell repertoires in COVID-19. Assay: immunoSEQ multiplex PCR; the TCRdb copy retains only in-frame clones and omits some. This table has about 400,000 clones, roughly 90% appearing once. The sample consisted of PBMCs or T cells enriched from blood (not recorded which). These receptors originate from a woman in her 30s with acute COVID-19. Each CDR3 is given with its conserved first and last residue. The D gene is left open where the match is weak. A clone size is listed for some rows: how often the clone was seen (once, few, many), or a class if it is expanded.

clone_size: .; j_call: TRBJ1-6; cdr3_length: 19; d_call: TRBD1; v_call: TRBV5-3; cdr3_aa: CARSIGQGPIRSNNSPLHF; cdr3_nt: TGTGCCAGAAGCATAGGACAGGGTCCGATCCGAAGCAATAATTCACCCCTCCACTTT
clone_size: once; j_call: TRBJ1-6; cdr3_length: 14; d_call: .; v_call: TRBV24-1; cdr3_aa: CATSDNSFNSPLHF; cdr3_nt: TGTGCCACCAGTGATAACAGCTTTAATTCACCCCTCCACTTT
clone_size: .; j_call: TRBJ1-5; cdr3_length: 13; d_call: .; v_call: TRBV28; cdr3_aa: CASSLGGIQPQHF; cdr3_nt: TGTGCCAGCAGTTTGGGGGGAATCCAGCCCCAGCATTTT
clone_size: .; j_call: TRBJ1-1; cdr3_length: 16; d_call: TRBD1; v_call: TRBV11-2; cdr3_aa: CASSLTLSRQGIVAFF; cdr3_nt: TGTGCCAGCAGCCTAACACTTTCAAGACAGGGGATTGTAGCTTTCTTT
clone_size: .; j_call: TRBJ1-5; cdr3_length: 14; d_call: .; v_call: TRBV2; cdr3_aa: CASSPQGGNQPQHF; cdr3_nt: TGTGCCAGCAGTCCCCAGGGCGGTAATCAGCCCCAGCATTTT
clone_size: .; j_call: TRBJ2-1; cdr3_length: 15; d_call: TRBD1; v_call: TRBV5-1; cdr3_aa: CASSRRDREVNEQFF; cdr3_nt: TGCGCCAGCAGCCGGAGGGACAGGGAGGTCAATGAGCAGTTCTTC
clone_size: .; j_call: TRBJ2-1; cdr3_length: 13; d_call: TRBD2; v_call: TRBV13; cdr3_aa: CASSYRTSNEQFF; cdr3_nt: TGTGCCAGCAGCTATCGGACTAGCAATGAGCAGTTCTTC
clone_size: .; j_call: TRBJ2-1; cdr3_length: 14; d_call: .; v_call: TRBV7-9; cdr3_aa: CASSPRTGENEQFF; cdr3_nt: TGTGCCAGCAGCCCCAGGACGGGAGAGAATGAGCAGTTCTTC
clone_size: .; j_call: TRBJ1-4; cdr3_length: 15; d_call: TRBD1; v_call: TRBV5-1; cdr3_aa: CASSWGTVASEKLFF; cdr3_nt: TGCGCCAGCAGCTGGGGGACAGTTGCTAGTGAAAAACTGTTTTTT
clone_size: .; j_call: TRBJ2-3; cdr3_length: 14; d_call: .; v_call: TRBV29-1; cdr3_aa: CSVEVGLAADTQYF; cdr3_nt: TGCAGCGTTGAAGTCGGGCTAGCAGCAGATACGCAGTATTTT
clone_size: .; j_call: TRBJ2-7; cdr3_length: 14; d_call: .; v_call: TRBV4-2; cdr3_aa: CASSQEPGAYEQYF; cdr3_nt: TGTGCCAGCAGCCAGGAACCGGGAGCCTACGAGCAGTACTTC
clone_size: .; j_call: TRBJ1-1; cdr3_length: 14; d_call: .; v_call: TRBV6-5; cdr3_aa: CASYYPGGKTEAFF; cdr3_nt: TGTGCCAGCTACTACCCGGGGGGCAAGACTGAAGCTTTCTTT
clone_size: .; j_call: TRBJ2-1; cdr3_length: 12; d_call: TRBD1; v_call: TRBV10-3; cdr3_aa: CAISEDRAEQFF; cdr3_nt: TGTGCCATCAGTGAGGACAGGGCTGAGCAGTTCTTC
clone_size: .; j_call: TRBJ1-2; cdr3_length: 15; d_call: TRBD1; v_call: TRBV11-2; cdr3_aa: CASSLVLGQGYGYTF; cdr3_nt: TGTGCCAGCAGCTTAGTCCTGGGACAGGGGTATGGCTACACCTTC
clone_size: .; j_call: TRBJ1-2; cdr3_length: 14; d_call: TRBD1; v_call: TRBV7-2; cdr3_aa: CASLLDRNTYGYTF; cdr3_nt: TGTGCCAGCCTGTTGGACAGGAACACATATGGCTACACCTTC
clone_size: .; j_call: TRBJ2-2; cdr3_length: 15; d_call: TRBD1; v_call: TRBV29-1; cdr3_aa: CSVEPSGQGNGELFF; cdr3_nt: TGCAGCGTTGAGCCGTCGGGACAGGGGAACGGGGAGCTGTTTTTT
clone_size: .; j_call: TRBJ2-3; cdr3_length: 15; d_call: .; v_call: TRBV5-1; cdr3_aa: CASSSRGSVTDTQYF; cdr3_nt: TGCGCCAGCAGCTCCCGGGGTAGCGTCACAGATACGCAGTATTTT
clone_size: .; j_call: TRBJ2-3; cdr3_length: 16; d_call: TRBD2; v_call: TRBV2; cdr3_aa: CASSEGSGRGFDTQYF; cdr3_nt: TGTGCCAGCAGTGAGGGGAGCGGGAGGGGGTTTGATACGCAGTATTTT
clone_size: .; j_call: TRBJ2-1; cdr3_length: 13; d_call: TRBD1; v_call: TRBV2; cdr3_aa: CASGTGGNNEQFF; cdr3_nt: TGTGCCAGCGGGACAGGGGGGAACAATGAGCAGTTCTTC
clone_size: .; j_call: TRBJ2-2; cdr3_length: 14; d_call: .; v_call: TRBV11-3; cdr3_aa: CASSAYRAAGELFF; cdr3_nt: TGTGCCAGCAGCGCGTACAGGGCCGCCGGGGAGCTGTTTTTT
clone_size: .; j_call: TRBJ2-3; cdr3_length: 16; d_call: TRBD2; v_call: TRBV3-1/TRBV3-2; cdr3_aa: CASSPQRGGLTDTQYF; cdr3_nt: TGTGCCAGCAGCCCTCAGCGGGGGGGCCTCACAGATACGCAGTATTTT
clone_size: .; j_call: TRBJ1-5; cdr3_length: 18; d_call: TRBD1; v_call: TRBV7-2; cdr3_aa: CASSLTGGGRIHNQPQHF; cdr3_nt: TGTGCCAGCAGCTTAACCGGAGGGGGCAGGATCCACAATCAGCCCCAGCATTTT
clone_size: once; j_call: TRBJ1-1; cdr3_length: 14; d_call: .; v_call: TRBV19; cdr3_aa: CASIPLGQYTEAFF; cdr3_nt: TGTGCCAGTATCCCCTTAGGACAGTACACTGAAGCTTTCTTT
clone_size: .; j_call: TRBJ2-7; cdr3_length: 14; d_call: .; v_call: TRBV4-3; cdr3_aa: CASSLTDRAYEQYF; cdr3_nt: TGCGCCAGCAGCCTCACAGACAGAGCCTACGAGCAGTACTTC
clone_size: .; j_call: TRBJ2-2; cdr3_length: 15; d_call: TRBD1; v_call: TRBV7-3; cdr3_aa: CASSSSGTDTGELFF; cdr3_nt: TGTGCCAGCAGCTCCTCCGGGACAGACACCGGGGAGCTGTTTTTT
clone_size: .; j_call: TRBJ1-5; cdr3_length: 14; d_call: .; v_call: TRBV7-9; cdr3_aa: CASSLDSLNQPQHF; cdr3_nt: TGTGCCAGCAGCCTCGACAGTTTAAATCAGCCCCAGCATTTT
clone_size: .; j_call: TRBJ2-7; cdr3_length: 11; d_call: .; v_call: TRBV12-3/TRBV12-4; cdr3_aa: CASSGGYEQYF; cdr3_nt: TGTGCCAGCTCAGGAGGCTACGAGCAGTACTTC
clone_size: .; j_call: TRBJ2-3; cdr3_length: 14; d_call: TRBD2; v_call: TRBV24-1; cdr3_aa: CATSDLAGGEAQYF; cdr3_nt: TGTGCCACCAGTGACCTAGCGGGAGGGGAAGCGCAGTATTTT
clone_size: .; j_call: TRBJ2-3; cdr3_length: 16; d_call: .; v_call: TRBV4-1; cdr3_aa: CASSQDLERSTDTQYF; cdr3_nt: TGCGCCAGCAGCCAAGATCTAGAGAGAAGCACAGATACGCAGTATTTT
clone_size: .; j_call: TRBJ1-4; cdr3_length: 12; d_call: .; v_call: TRBV19; cdr3_aa: CASGQINEKLFF; cdr3_nt: TGTGCCAGCGGACAGATAAATGAAAAACTGTTTTTT
clone_size: .; j_call: TRBJ1-5; cdr3_length: 13; d_call: .; v_call: TRBV6-5; cdr3_aa: CASGHISNQPQHF; cdr3_nt: TGTGCCAGCGGGCACATTAGCAATCAGCCCCAGCATTTT
clone_size: .; j_call: TRBJ2-7; cdr3_length: 12; d_call: TRBD1; v_call: TRBV27; cdr3_aa: CATKRDSYEQYF; cdr3_nt: TGTGCCACTAAGAGGGACAGCTACGAGCAGTACTTC